Sequencing of this T cell receptor beta chain was carried out in a study of T cell responses to AZD1222 COVID-19 vaccine. Study-wide results and caveats: Without day 14 samples, only post-peak T cell repertoires were studied.

Clones were read by immunoSEQ multiplex PCR, and TCRdb kept only the in-frame ones, dropping some. The data show 150,000 to 200,000 clones, 90% to 95% seen once. As to this clone: Its antigen is currently unknown.

The starting material was peripheral blood, obtained on day 0 of AZD1222 vaccination. This receptor was obtained from an adult in good health.

The DNA for the CDR3 is TGTGCCAGTAGCACCGGGACGGACTATGGCTACACCTTC. It translates to CASSTGTDYGYTF. The chain uses TRBV19 and TRBJ1-2, with D tentatively TRBD1 (5 bases). Trimming stripped 6 bases from V and 3 bases from J, with 11 bases between. Germline CDR1 reads LNHDA; CDR2 reads SQIVND (reference sequence). CDR3 size: 13 residues.